This T cell receptor (beta chain) was found in a study of T cell responses to AZD1222 COVID-19 vaccine. TCRdb's copy holds only in-frame clones and misses some; the assay was immunoSEQ multiplex PCR. The data contain about 150,000 clones, 90% of them singletons. Study-wide results and caveats: Baseline seropositivity occurred in only a handful of AZD1222 recipients. Spike-specific TCR breadth and depth grew following two AZD1222 doses.

Note on this clone: The antigen remains undetermined.

The sequences come from peripheral blood, collected on day 0 of AZD1222 vaccination. The source of this sequence is an adult in good health.

CDR3 loop: CASSRGRHYEQYF. CDR3 sequence (DNA): TGTGCCAGCAGCCGCGGGAGGCACTACGAGCAGTACTTC. The rearrangement uses TRBV28 and TRBJ2-7, with 8 bases lining up with TRBD2. V lost 6 bases and J lost 3; bases outside the gene matches: 4. Per the germline V gene, CDR1 is MDHEN and CDR2 is SYDVKM. The CDR3 extends over 13 amino acids.